Following are 20 T cell receptor beta chains from one sample sequenced in a study of vaccination effects on CD4 cells after COVID-19. Libraries were prepared by immunoSEQ multiplex PCR; TCRdb keeps only in-frame clonotypes and omits some of them. This table has 30,000 to 40,000 clones, 60% to 75% appearing once. ViraFEST used viral peptide pools to expand antigen-specific CD4+ T cells before sequencing. Researchers isolated CD4+ T cells once approximately eleven days of culture had elapsed. Among the vaccine recipients, none had a prior SARS-CoV-2 infection, and nucleocapsid antibodies were negative. Their target antigens are unknown. The sequencing used CD4+ T cells from PBMCs cultured with HCoV-OC43 spike peptides, collected before COVID-19 vaccination. Subset: HCoV-OC43 spike overlapping peptide pool stimulation. These TCRs come from a human donor who received a COVID-19 vaccine.

The rearrangement uses TRBV27 and TRBJ1-4; D is undetermined. Trimming removed 2 bases from V and 8 bases from J, with 12 bases in between. The CDR3 runs 14 residues. Looked up from germline, CDR1 is MNHEY and CDR2 is SMNVEV (reference sequence). The CDR3 protein is CASSLSGPGEKLFF. CDR3 nucleotides: TGTGCCAGCAGTTTAAGTGGGCCTGGAGAAAAACTGTTTTTT.

The chain recombines TRBV28 with TRBJ2-7; 8 bases match TRBD1. The germline gives CDR1 MDHEN, CDR2 SYDVKM. The V segment lost 3 bases and the J segment 3 bases; nucleotides outside the gene matches: 1. The CDR3 totals 13 residues. The CDR3 is CASSLDRDYEQYF. The CDR3 DNA reads TGTGCCAGCAGTTTGGACAGGGACTACGAGCAGTACTTC.

This clone was picked up a small number of times. The chain recombines TRBV3-1 (or the pseudogene TRBV3-2) with TRBJ1-2; D gene ambiguous. The CDR3 loop spans 11 amino acids. The V gene's germline CDR1 is LGHDT and CDR2 YNNKEL (reference sequence). V lost 0 bases and J 12 bases, leaving 8 bases between the germline ends. DNA for the CDR3: TGTGCCAGCAGCCAAGACGGGAGGGACACCTTC. Translating it yields CASSQDGRDTF.

This clone was seen a handful of times. The CDR3 spells CASSLDWQPQHF. Written as DNA, the CDR3 is TGTGCCAGCAGCTTAGATTGGCAGCCCCAGCATTTT. The chain joins TRBV7-9 to TRBJ1-5; D gene unclear. Germline CDR1 reads SEHNR; CDR2 reads FQNEAQ (reference sequence). V was shortened by 1 base and J by 7 bases, with 5 bases between the two germline ends. CDR3 length: 12 residues.

V and J are TRBV13 and TRBJ2-5, with D perhaps matching TRBD1 (5 bases). Germline V lookup: CDR1 PRHDT, CDR2 FYEKMQ (reference sequence). This CDR3 has 15 residues. V lost 1 base and J lost 2, with 11 bases in between. CDR3 sequence: CASSLVGSGQETQYF. CDR3 in DNA: TGTGCCAGCAGCTTAGTTGGGTCAGGGCAAGAGACCCAGTACTTC.

This clone has only one observation. V is TRBV20-1 and J is TRBJ1-1; TRBD1 matches at 7 bases. The V gene's germline CDR1 is DFQATT and CDR2 SNEGSKA (reference sequence). V was clipped by 3 bases and J by 6 bases; unmatched bases: 13. The CDR3 runs to 15 residues. The CDR3 sequence: CSASMSGGFRAEAFF. The CDR3 region has the DNA TGCAGTGCTAGTATGTCAGGGGGATTTCGTGCTGAAGCTTTCTTT.

This clone was found a few times. The rearrangement uses TRBV4-3 and TRBJ1-2; D not certain. Germline CDR1 is LGHNA and CDR2 is YSLEER. Deletions cut 0 bases from V and 0 bases from J, with 8 bases between. The length of the CDR3 is 15 residues. This CDR3 reads CASSQDRLANYGYTF. CDR3 coding DNA: TGCGCCAGCAGCCAAGATAGGTTAGCTAACTATGGCTACACCTTC.

The chain recombines TRBV30 with TRBJ2-7; the D call may be TRBD1 or TRBD2 (5 bases each). Trimming pared 3 bases from V and 2 bases from J, leaving 20 bases between. CDR3 length: 16 residues. Germline values: CDR1 GTSNPN, CDR2 SVGIG (reference sequence). As DNA, the CDR3 is TGTGCCTGGAGGGTCTCCTTGGGGGTTGGAACCTACGAGCAGTACTTC. This translates into CAWRVSLGVGTYEQYF.

The chain joins TRBV2 to TRBJ2-1, with 9 bases identical to TRBD2. CDR1 and CDR2 (germline): SNHLY, FYNNEI. V gave up 10 bases and J gave up 5 bases; unmatched junction bases: 9. This CDR3 has 14 amino acids. DNA for the CDR3: TGTGCCAACCGAGGGACTAGCCGAAACAATGAGCAGTTCTTC. Translated: CANRGTSRNNEQFF.

This clone was seen more than once but under ten times. This chain connects TRBV2 to TRBJ1-6; weak D call: TRBD1 (6 bases). The CDR3 spans 15 residues. Trimming removed 10 bases at V and 8 bases at J, with 21 bases between. CDR1 is SNHLY and CDR2 is FYNNEI in the germline V gene. The CDR3 DNA follows: TGTGCCACCGCCCAAGGGGGGACCGTGCATTCACCCCTCCACTTT. As protein: CATAQGGTVHSPLHF.

The genes are TRBV5-4 and TRBJ2-5; 14 bases map to TRBD2. V lost 4 bases and J lost 4; bases outside the gene matches: 3. This CDR3 is 15 amino acids long. CDR1 is SGHNT and CDR2 is YYREEE in the germline V gene (reference sequence). For the CDR3, the DNA is TGTGCCAGCAGCCCGGGACTAGCGGGAGCAGAGACCCAGTACTTC. Translation gives CASSPGLAGAETQYF. The whole variable domain, remainder taken from reference TRBV5-4 and TRBJ2-5, is ETGVTQSPTHLIKTRGQQVTLRCSSQSGHNTVSWYQQALGQGPQFIFQYYREEENGRGNFPPRFSGLQFPNYSSELNVNALELDDSALYLCASSPGLAGAETQYFGPGTRLLVL.

The V call is TRBV19, the J call TRBJ1-4; possibly TRBD1 for D (5 bases). Germline-derived CDR1 and CDR2 are LNHDA and SQIVND (reference sequence). This CDR3 contains 14 residues. Trimming cost V 6 bases and J 7 bases, with 15 bases left between them. CDR3 in DNA: TGTGCCAGTAGCCCGGGGGGGAAGGGTGAAAAACTGTTTTTT. As protein: CASSPGGKGEKLFF. Drawing the rest from reference TRBV19 and TRBJ1-4, the complete variable domain is DGGITQSPKYLFRKEGQNVTLSCEQNLNHDAMYWYRQDPGQGLRLIYYSQIVNDFQKGDIAEGYSVSREKKESFPLTVTSAQKNPTAFYLCASSPGGKGEKLFFGSGTQLSVL.

This rearrangement joins TRBV18 to TRBJ2-2; 14 bases match TRBD2. Germline lookup yields CDR1 KGHSH and CDR2 LQKENI. V was pared by 1 base and J by 2 bases, with 6 bases of the junction left unmatched. The CDR3 runs to 19 residues. CDR3 amino acids: CASSPRGLAGVFNTGELFF. The CDR3 nucleotides are TGTGCCAGCTCACCACGGGGACTAGCGGGAGTATTCAACACCGGGGAGCTGTTTTTT.

V and J are TRBV9 and TRBJ2-3, with 8 nucleotides matching TRBD2. Germline V gene lookup returns CDR1 SGDLS and CDR2 YYNGEE. J gave up 1 base and V 4 bases, and 11 bases lay outside the gene matches. The CDR3 is 17 amino acids. DNA for the CDR3: TGTGCCAGCAGCCCACACAACAGCGGGAGAGGCACAGATACGCAGTATTTT. Translated: CASSPHNSGRGTDTQYF. The complete variable domain, with remaining parts taken from reference TRBV9 and TRBJ2-3, reads DSGVTQTPKHLITATGQRVTLRCSPRSGDLSVYWYQQSLDQGLQFLIQYYNGEERAKGNILERFSAQQFPDLHSELNLSSLELGDSALYFCASSPHNSGRGTDTQYFGPGTRLTVL.

The chain recombines TRBV5-4 with TRBJ1-4, with a possible D match to TRBD1 (6 bases). CDR1 is SGHNT and CDR2 is YYREEE in the germline V gene (reference sequence). V lost 4 bases to trimming and J lost 3 bases, with 13 bases between them. This CDR3 region has 15 residues. The CDR3 reads CASSMGGASNEKLFF. For the CDR3, the DNA is TGTGCCAGCAGCATGGGGGGGGCGTCTAATGAAAAACTGTTTTTT.

The chain uses TRBV18 and TRBJ1-6, with 10 bases matching TRBD1. CDR1 is KGHSH, CDR2 LQKENI, per germline. V gave up 3 bases and J gave up 4 bases; unmatched junction bases: 0. The CDR3 consists of 15 residues. The CDR3 loop reads CASSPGQGYNSPLHF. In DNA, the CDR3 is TGTGCCAGCTCACCGGGACAGGGGTATAATTCACCCCTCCACTTT.

The V and J genes are TRBV23-1 and TRBJ1-1, with 10 bases lining up with TRBD1. TRBV23-1 is recorded as an ORF, its role being uncertain. This CDR3 has 16 amino acids. With V trimmed by 4 bases and J by 5 bases, 10 bases remained unmatched. The CDR3 spells CASSPGQGVNGTEAFF. The CDR3 region has the DNA TGCGCCAGCAGTCCCGGACAGGGGGTAAATGGGACTGAAGCTTTCTTT.

The chain carries TRBV7-9 and TRBJ1-2, with D possibly being TRBD1 (5 bases). The CDR3 spans 14 residues. Germline CDR1 SEHNR, CDR2 FQNEAQ (reference sequence). Trimming took off 2 bases at V and 5 bases at J, with 12 bases between the two ends. In DNA, the CDR3 is TGTGCCAGCAGCTTACGGGCAGGGACTTATGGCTACACCTTC. As protein: CASSLRAGTYGYTF. Using reference TRBV7-9 and TRBJ1-2 for the parts outside the CDR3, the full variable domain is DTGVSQNPRHKITKRGQNVTFRCDPISEHNRLYWYRQTLGQGPEFLTYFQNEAQLEKSRLLSDRFSAERPKGSFSTLEIQRTEQGDSAMYLCASSLRAGTYGYTFGSGTRLTVV.

This clone appeared once. V gene TRBV3-1 (or the pseudogene TRBV3-2) combines with J gene TRBJ1-5, with D possibly being TRBD1 (5 bases). The V end lost 3 bases, the J end lost 4 bases, and 16 bases lay between the germline ends. CDR3 length: 16 residues. The germline CDR1 and CDR2 sequences are LGHDT and YNNKEL (reference sequence). The CDR3 sequence: CASSQWQGGINQPQHF. CDR3 sequence (DNA): TGTGCCAGCAGCCAGTGGCAGGGCGGAATAAATCAGCCCCAGCATTTT.

The rearrangement uses TRBV29-1 and TRBJ2-5; TRBD1 aligns across 11 bases. The V gene end was trimmed by 3 bases and the J gene end by 5 bases; junction bases not matched to a gene: 5. The CDR3 totals 14 residues. From germline, CDR1 is SQVTM and CDR2 ANQGSEA. The DNA of the CDR3 is TGCAGCGTTGAGGGACAGGGGGGAGGGGAGACCCAGTACTTC. Its translation is CSVEGQGGGETQYF.